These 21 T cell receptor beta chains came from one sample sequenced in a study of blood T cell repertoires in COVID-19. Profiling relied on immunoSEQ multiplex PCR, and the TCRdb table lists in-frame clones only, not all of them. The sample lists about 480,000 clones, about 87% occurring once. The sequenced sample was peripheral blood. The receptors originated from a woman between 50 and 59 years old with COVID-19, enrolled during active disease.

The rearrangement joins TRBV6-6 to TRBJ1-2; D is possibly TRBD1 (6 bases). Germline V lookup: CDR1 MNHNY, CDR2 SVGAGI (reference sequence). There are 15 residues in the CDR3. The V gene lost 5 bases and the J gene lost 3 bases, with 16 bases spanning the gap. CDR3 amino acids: CASSPRMGADYGYTF. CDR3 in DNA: TGTGCCAGCAGTCCGCGAATGGGGGCTGACTATGGCTACACCTTC.

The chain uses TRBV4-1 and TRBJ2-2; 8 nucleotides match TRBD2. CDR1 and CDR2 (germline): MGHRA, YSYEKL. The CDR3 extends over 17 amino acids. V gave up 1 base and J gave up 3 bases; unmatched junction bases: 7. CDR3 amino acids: CASSQAPGGADTGELFF. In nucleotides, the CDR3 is TGCGCCAGCAGCCAAGCCCCCGGGGGGGCGGACACCGGGGAGCTGTTTTTT.

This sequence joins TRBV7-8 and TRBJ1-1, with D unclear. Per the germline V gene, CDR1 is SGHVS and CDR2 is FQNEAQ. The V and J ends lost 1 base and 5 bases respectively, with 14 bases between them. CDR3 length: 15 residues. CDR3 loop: CASSLDAVGGTEAFF. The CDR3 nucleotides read TGTGCCAGCAGCTTAGACGCGGTGGGTGGGACTGAAGCTTTCTTT.

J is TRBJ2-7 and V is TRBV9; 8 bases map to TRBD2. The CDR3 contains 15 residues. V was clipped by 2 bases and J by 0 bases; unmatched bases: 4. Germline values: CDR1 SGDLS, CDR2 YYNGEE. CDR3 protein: CASSVSGASSYEQYF. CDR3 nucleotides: TGTGCCAGCAGCGTTAGCGGGGCAAGCTCCTACGAGCAGTACTTC.

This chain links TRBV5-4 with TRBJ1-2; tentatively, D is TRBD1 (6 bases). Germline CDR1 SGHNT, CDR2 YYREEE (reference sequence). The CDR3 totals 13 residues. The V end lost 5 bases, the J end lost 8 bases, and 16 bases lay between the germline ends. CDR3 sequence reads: CASRPTGRHGYTF. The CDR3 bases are TGTGCCAGCAGACCAACAGGGCGTCACGGCTACACCTTC.

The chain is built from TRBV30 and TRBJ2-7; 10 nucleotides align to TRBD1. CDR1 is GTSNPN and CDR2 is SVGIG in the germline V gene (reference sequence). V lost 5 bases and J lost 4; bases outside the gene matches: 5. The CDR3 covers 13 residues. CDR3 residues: CAWGTGVEYEQYF. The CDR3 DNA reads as TGTGCCTGGGGGACAGGGGTGGAGTACGAGCAGTACTTC.

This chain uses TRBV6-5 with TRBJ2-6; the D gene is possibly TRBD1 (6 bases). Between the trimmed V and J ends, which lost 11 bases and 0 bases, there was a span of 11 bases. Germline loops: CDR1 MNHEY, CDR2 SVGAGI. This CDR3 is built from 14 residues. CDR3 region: CAVQGLSGANVLTF. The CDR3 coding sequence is TGTGCCGTACAGGGTCTCTCTGGGGCCAACGTCCTGACTTTC.

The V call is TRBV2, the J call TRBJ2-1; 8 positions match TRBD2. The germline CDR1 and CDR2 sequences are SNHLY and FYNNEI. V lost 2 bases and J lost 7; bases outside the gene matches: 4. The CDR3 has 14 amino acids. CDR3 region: CASSEQLAANEQFF. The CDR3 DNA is TGTGCCAGCAGTGAACAACTAGCGGCTAATGAGCAGTTCTTC.

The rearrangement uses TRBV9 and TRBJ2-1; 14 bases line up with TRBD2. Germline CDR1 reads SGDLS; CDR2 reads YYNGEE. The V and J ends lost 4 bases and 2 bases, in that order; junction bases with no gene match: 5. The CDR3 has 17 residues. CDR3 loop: CASSTGTSGGTYNEQFF. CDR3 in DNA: TGTGCCAGCAGCACCGGGACTAGCGGGGGAACCTACAATGAGCAGTTCTTC.

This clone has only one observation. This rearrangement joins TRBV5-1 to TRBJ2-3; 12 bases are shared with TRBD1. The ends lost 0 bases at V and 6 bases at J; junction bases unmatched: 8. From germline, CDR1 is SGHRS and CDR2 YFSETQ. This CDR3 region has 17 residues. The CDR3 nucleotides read TGCGCCAGCAGCTTGGCCTTGGGACAGGGGGCGACTGATACGCAGTATTTT. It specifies CASSLALGQGATDTQYF.

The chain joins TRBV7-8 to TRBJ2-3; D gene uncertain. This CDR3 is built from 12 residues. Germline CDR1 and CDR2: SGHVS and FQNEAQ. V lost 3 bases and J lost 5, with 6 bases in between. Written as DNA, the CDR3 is TGTGCCAGCAGCTTTAGCCGAGATACGCAGTATTTT. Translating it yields CASSFSRDTQYF.

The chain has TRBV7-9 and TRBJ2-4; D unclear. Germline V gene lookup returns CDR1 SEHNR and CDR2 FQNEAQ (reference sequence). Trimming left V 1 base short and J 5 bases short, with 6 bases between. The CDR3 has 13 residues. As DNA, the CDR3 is TGTGCCAGCAGCTTAGTATCGGAAAACATTCAGTACTTC. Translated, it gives CASSLVSENIQYF.

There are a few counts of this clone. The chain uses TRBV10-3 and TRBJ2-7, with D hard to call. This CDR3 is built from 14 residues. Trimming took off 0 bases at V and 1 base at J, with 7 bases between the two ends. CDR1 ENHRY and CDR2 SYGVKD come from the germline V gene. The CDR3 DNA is TGTGCCATCAGTGAGTCCCTCGAGTCCTACGAGCAGTACTTC. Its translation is CAISESLESYEQYF.

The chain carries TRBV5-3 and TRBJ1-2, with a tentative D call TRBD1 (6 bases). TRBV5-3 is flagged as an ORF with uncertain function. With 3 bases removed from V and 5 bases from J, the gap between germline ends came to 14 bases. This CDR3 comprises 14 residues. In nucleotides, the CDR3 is TGTGCCAGAAGCTCAAACAGGGTCGAATATGGCTACACCTTC. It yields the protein CARSSNRVEYGYTF.

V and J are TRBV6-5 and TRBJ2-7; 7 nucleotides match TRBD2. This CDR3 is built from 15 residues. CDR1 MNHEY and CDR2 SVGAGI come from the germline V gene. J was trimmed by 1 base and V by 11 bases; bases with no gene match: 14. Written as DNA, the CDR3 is TGTGCCCTCCCCGGGAGGCAGGAAGGTTCCTACGAGCAGTACTTC. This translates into CALPGRQEGSYEQYF.

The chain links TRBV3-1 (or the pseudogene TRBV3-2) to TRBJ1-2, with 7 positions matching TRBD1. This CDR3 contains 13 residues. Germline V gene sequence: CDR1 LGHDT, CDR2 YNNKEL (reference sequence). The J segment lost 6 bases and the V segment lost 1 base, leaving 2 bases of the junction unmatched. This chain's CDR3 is CASSQGQGDGYTF. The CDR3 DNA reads TGTGCCAGCAGCCAAGGACAGGGCGATGGCTACACCTTC.

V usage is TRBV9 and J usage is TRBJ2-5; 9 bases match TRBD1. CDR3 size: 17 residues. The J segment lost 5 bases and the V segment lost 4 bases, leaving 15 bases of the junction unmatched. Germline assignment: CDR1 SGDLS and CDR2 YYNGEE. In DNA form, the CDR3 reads TGTGCCAGCAGCTCTCACCCGGGACAGGGCCTGGGGGAGACCCAGTACTTC. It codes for CASSSHPGQGLGETQYF.

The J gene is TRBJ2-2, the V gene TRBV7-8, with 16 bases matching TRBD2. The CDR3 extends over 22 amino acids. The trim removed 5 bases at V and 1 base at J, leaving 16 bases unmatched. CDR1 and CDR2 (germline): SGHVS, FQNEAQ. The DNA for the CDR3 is TGTGCCAGCAGCGGAGGGACTAGCGGGGGGGCTTCAACAAGGTGGAACACCGGGGAGCTGTTTTTT. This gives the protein CASSGGTSGGASTRWNTGELFF.

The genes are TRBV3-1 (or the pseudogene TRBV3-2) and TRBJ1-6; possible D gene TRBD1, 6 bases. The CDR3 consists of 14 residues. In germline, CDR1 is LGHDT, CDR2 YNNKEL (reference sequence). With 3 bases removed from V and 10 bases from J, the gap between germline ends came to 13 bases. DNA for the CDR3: TGTGCCAGCAGCCACGAGACAGGCAACTCACCCCTCCACTTT. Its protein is CASSHETGNSPLHF.

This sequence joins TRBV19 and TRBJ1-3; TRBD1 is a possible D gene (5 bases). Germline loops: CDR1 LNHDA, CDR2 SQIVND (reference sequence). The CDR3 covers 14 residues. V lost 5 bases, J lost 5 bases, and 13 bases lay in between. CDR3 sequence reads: CASSLSRERNTIYF. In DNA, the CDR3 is TGTGCCAGTAGTCTCTCCAGGGAAAGAAACACCATATATTTT.

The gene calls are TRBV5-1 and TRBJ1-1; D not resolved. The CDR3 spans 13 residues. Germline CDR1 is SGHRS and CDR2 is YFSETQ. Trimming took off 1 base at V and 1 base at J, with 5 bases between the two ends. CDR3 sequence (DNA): TGCGCCAGCAGCTTGTGGCAGAACACTGAAGCTTTCTTT. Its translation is CASSLWQNTEAFF. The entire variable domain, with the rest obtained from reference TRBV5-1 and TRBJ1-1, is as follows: KAGVTQTPRYLIKTRGQQVTLSCSPISGHRSVSWYQQTPGQGLQFLFEYFSETQRNKGNFPGRFSGRQFSNSRSEMNVSTLELGDSALYLCASSLWQNTEAFFGQGTRLTVV.